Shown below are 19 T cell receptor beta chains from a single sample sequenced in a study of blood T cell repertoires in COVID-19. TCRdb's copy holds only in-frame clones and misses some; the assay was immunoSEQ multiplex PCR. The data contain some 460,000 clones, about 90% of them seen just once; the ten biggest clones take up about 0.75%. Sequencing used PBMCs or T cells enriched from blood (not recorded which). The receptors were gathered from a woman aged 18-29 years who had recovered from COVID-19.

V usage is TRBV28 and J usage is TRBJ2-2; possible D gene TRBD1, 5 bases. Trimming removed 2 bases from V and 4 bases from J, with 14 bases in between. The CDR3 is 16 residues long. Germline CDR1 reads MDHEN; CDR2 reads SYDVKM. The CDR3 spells CASSLRIRVTTGELFF. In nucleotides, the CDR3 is TGTGCCAGCAGTTTACGGATCAGGGTAACCACCGGGGAGCTGTTTTTT.

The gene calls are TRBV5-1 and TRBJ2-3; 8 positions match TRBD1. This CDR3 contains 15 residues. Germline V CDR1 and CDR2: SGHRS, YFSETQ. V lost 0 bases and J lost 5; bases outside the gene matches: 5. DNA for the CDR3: TGCGCCAGCAGCTTGGTGGGCAGGGGGCAAGATACGCAGTATTTT. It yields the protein CASSLVGRGQDTQYF.

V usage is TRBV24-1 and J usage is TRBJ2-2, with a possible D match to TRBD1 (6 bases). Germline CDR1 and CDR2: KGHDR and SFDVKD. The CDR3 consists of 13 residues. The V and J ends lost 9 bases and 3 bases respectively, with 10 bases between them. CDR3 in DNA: TGTGCCACCCGGGACACATACACCGGGGAGCTGTTTTTT. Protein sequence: CATRDTYTGELFF.

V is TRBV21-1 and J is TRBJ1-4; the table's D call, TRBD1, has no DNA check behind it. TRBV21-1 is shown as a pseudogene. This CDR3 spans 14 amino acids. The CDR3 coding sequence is TGTGCCAGCAGCGGTCGGACAGGGAATGAAAAACTGTTTTTT. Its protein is CASSGRTGNEKLFF.

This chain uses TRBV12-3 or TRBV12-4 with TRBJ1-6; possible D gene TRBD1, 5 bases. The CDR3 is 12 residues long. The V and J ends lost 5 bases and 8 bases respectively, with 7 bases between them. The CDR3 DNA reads TGTGCCAGCAGTCTCAGGGATTCACCCCTCCACTTT. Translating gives CASSLRDSPLHF.

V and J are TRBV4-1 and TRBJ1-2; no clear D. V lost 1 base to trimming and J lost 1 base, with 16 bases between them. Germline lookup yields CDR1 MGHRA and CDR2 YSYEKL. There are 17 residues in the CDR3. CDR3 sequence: CASSQVTPLRDNYGYTF. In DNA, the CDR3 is TGCGCCAGCAGCCAAGTAACTCCTTTGCGAGATAACTATGGCTACACCTTC.

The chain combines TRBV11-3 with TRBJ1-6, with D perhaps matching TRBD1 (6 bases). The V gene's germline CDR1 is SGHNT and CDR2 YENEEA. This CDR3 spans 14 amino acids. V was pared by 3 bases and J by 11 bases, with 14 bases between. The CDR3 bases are TGTGCCAGCAGCTTGTCGAGTAGGGGGACACCCCTCCACTTT. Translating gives CASSLSSRGTPLHF.

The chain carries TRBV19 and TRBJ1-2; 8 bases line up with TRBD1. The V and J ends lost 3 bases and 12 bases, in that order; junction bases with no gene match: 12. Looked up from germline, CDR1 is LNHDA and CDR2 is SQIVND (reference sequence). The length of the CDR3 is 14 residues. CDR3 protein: CASSMVRRGQGDTF. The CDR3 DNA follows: TGTGCCAGTAGTATGGTGCGCAGGGGGCAAGGAGACACCTTC.

CDR3 DNA: TGTGCCGAGCGGGGCCTGGACGGCTACACCTTC. Amino acids: CAERGLDGYTF. The J gene is TRBJ1-2, the V gene TRBV6-5; weak D call: TRBD1 (5 bases). The CDR3 consists of 11 residues. Germline V CDR1 and CDR2: MNHEY, SVGAGI. V was trimmed by 11 bases and J by 8 bases, leaving 15 bases between them.

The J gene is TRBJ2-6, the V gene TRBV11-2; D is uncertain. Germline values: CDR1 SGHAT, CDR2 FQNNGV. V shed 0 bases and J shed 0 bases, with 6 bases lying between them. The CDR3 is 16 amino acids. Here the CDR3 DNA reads TGTGCCAGCAGCTTAGACCGGGTCTCTGGGGCCAACGTCCTGACTTTC. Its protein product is CASSLDRVSGANVLTF.

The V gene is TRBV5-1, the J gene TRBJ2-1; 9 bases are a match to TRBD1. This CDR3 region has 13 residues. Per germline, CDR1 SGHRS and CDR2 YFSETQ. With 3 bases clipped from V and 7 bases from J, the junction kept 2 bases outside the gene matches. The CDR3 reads CASSYGTGNEQFF. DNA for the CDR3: TGCGCCAGCAGCTACGGGACAGGGAATGAGCAGTTCTTC.

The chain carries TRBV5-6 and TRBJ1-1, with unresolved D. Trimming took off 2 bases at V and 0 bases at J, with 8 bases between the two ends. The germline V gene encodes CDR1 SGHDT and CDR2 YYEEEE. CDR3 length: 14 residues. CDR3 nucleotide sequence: TGTGCCAGCAGCTTTTTGGAGGTGAACACTGAAGCTTTCTTT. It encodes CASSFLEVNTEAFF.

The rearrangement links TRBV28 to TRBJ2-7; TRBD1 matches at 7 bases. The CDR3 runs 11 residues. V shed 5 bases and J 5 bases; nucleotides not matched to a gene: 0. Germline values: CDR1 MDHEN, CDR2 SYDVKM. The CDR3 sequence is CASSGQDEQYF. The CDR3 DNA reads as TGTGCCAGCAGTGGACAGGACGAGCAGTACTTC. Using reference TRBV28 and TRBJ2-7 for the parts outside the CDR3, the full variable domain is DVKVTQSSRYLVKRTGEKVFLECVQDMDHENMFWYRQDPGLGLRLIYFSYDVKMKEKGDIPEGYSVSREKKERFSLILESASTNQTSMYLCASSGQDEQYFGPGTRLTVT.

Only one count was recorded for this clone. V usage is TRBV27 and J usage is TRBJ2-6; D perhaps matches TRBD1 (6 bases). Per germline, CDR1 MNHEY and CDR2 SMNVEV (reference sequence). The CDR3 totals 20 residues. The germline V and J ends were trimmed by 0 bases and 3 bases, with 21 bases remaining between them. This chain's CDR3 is CASSLSSLGARGGGANVLTF. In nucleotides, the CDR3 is TGTGCCAGCAGTTTATCGAGTTTGGGGGCCAGAGGGGGTGGGGCCAACGTCCTGACTTTC. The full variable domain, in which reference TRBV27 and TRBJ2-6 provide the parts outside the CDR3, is EAQVTQNPRYLITVTGKKLTVTCSQNMNHEYMSWYRQDPGLGLRQIYYSMNVEVTDKGDVPEGYKVSRKEKRNFPLILESPSPNQTSLYFCASSLSSLGARGGGANVLTFGAGSRLTVL.

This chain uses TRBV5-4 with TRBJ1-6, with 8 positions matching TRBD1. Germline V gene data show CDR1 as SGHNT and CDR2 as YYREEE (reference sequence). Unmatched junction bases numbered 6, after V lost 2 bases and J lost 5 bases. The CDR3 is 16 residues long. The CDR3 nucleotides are TGTGCCAGCAGCTTCGCAGGGGGCAGTCATAATTCACCCCTCCACTTT. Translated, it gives CASSFAGGSHNSPLHF.

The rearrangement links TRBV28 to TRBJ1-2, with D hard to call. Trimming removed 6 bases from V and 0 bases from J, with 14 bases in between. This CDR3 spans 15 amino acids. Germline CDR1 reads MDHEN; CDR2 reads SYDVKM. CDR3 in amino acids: CASRPSRGANYGYTF. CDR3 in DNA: TGTGCCAGCAGGCCTTCCCGGGGAGCTAACTATGGCTACACCTTC.

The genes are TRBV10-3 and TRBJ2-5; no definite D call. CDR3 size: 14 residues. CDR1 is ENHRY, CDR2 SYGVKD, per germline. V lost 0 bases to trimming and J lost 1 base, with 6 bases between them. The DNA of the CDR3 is TGTGCCATCAGTGAGTCGCAGGTCCAAGAGACCCAGTACTTC. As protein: CAISESQVQETQYF.

The CDR3 region has the DNA TGTGCCAGCAGTCCTCAGGGGGCACGAACTGAAGCTTTCTTT. Translation gives CASSPQGARTEAFF. The chain is built from TRBV2 and TRBJ1-1; TRBD1 agrees at 8 bases. The CDR3 contains 14 residues. Germline V gives CDR1 SNHLY, CDR2 FYNNEI. After removal of 5 bases from V and 5 bases from J, the junction contained 7 bases not matched to a gene.

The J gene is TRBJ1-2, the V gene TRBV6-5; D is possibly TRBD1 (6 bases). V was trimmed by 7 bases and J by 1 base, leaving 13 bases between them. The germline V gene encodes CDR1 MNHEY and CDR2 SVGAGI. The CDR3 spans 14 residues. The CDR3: CASTPGQYNYGYTF. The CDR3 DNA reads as TGTGCCAGCACCCCCGGACAGTATAACTATGGCTACACCTTC.